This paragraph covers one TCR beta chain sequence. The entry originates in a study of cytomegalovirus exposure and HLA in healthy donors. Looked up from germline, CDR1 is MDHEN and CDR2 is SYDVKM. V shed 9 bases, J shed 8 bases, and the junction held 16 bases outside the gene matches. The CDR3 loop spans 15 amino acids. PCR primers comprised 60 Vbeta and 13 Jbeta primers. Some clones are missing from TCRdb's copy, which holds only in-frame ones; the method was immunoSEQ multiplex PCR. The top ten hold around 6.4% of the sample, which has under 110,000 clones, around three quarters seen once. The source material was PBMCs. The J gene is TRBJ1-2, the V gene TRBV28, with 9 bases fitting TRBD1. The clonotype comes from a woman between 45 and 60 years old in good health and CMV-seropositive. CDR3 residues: CASGSIRDRAGGYTF. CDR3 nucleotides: TGTGCCAGTGGGAGTATTAGGGACAGGGCAGGGGGCTACACCTTC.